The present TCR beta chain was sequenced within a study of human T cells and chemical hapten exposure. TCRdb re-derived calls from the RACE reads in MiXCR, one entry per CDR3 protein. The data contain about 87,000 distinct CDR3 sequences, around 9.6% of them singletons. V was trimmed by 6 bases and J by 6 bases, leaving 17 bases between them. Germline assignment: CDR1 MNHEY and CDR2 SVGEGT. CDR3 length: 14 residues. This clonotype was observed a handful of times. Time point given: pre-sensitization, week 0. As for treatment: therapeutic diphenylcyclopropenone sensitization with weekly scalp DPC. The chain has TRBV6-2 or TRBV6-3 and TRBJ2-5; TRBD1 might be the D (5 bases). The source was whole blood, collected in connection with sensitization to the hapten diphenylcyclopropenone (DPC). This receptor was obtained from a woman between 40 and 55 years old with alopecia areata. Some clones in this sample may be carry-over from other donors' samples. CDR3 in DNA: TGTGCCAGCAGCCGCGACAGCTCCCCACAGACCCAGTACTTC. This gives the protein CASSRDSSPQTQYF.